This T cell receptor (beta chain) came from a study of T cell responses to AZD1222 COVID-19 vaccine. Broader study findings: White British donors predominated, females outnumbered males, and clonal diversity was possibly underestimated. Breadth and depth of Spike-specific TCRs rose after two AZD1222 doses. Nearly half of unique spike-specific TCRs reportedly avoided B.1.351 and B.1.1.7 mutated regions. Vaccine-related CD4 TCRs covered spike, predominating at 160-218 and 743-854.

TCRdb keeps only in-frame clones here, not all; method: immunoSEQ multiplex PCR. The sample includes over 130,000 clones, around 90% of them seen just once. With respect to this clone: Antigen specificity is unknown.

This CDR3 is built from 13 residues. Deletions cut 5 bases from V and 2 bases from J, with 8 bases between. Germline values: CDR1 SGHTA, CDR2 FQGNSA. The rearrangement joins TRBV7-2 to TRBJ2-3; D not resolved. This clonotype was sampled from an adult who received the AZD1222 COVID-19 vaccine. The sequences come from peripheral blood, collected 28 days after the second AZD1222 dose. The CDR3 DNA reads as TGTGCCAGCAGCATCTCCGCCACAGATACGCAGTATTTT. It is translated as CASSISATDTQYF. The complete variable domain, with remaining parts taken from reference TRBV7-2 and TRBJ2-3, reads GAGVSQSPSNKVTEKGKDVELRCDPISGHTALYWYRQSLGQGLEFLIYFQGNSAPDKSGLPSDRFSAERTGGSVSTLTIQRTQQEDSAVYLCASSISATDTQYFGPGTRLTVL.